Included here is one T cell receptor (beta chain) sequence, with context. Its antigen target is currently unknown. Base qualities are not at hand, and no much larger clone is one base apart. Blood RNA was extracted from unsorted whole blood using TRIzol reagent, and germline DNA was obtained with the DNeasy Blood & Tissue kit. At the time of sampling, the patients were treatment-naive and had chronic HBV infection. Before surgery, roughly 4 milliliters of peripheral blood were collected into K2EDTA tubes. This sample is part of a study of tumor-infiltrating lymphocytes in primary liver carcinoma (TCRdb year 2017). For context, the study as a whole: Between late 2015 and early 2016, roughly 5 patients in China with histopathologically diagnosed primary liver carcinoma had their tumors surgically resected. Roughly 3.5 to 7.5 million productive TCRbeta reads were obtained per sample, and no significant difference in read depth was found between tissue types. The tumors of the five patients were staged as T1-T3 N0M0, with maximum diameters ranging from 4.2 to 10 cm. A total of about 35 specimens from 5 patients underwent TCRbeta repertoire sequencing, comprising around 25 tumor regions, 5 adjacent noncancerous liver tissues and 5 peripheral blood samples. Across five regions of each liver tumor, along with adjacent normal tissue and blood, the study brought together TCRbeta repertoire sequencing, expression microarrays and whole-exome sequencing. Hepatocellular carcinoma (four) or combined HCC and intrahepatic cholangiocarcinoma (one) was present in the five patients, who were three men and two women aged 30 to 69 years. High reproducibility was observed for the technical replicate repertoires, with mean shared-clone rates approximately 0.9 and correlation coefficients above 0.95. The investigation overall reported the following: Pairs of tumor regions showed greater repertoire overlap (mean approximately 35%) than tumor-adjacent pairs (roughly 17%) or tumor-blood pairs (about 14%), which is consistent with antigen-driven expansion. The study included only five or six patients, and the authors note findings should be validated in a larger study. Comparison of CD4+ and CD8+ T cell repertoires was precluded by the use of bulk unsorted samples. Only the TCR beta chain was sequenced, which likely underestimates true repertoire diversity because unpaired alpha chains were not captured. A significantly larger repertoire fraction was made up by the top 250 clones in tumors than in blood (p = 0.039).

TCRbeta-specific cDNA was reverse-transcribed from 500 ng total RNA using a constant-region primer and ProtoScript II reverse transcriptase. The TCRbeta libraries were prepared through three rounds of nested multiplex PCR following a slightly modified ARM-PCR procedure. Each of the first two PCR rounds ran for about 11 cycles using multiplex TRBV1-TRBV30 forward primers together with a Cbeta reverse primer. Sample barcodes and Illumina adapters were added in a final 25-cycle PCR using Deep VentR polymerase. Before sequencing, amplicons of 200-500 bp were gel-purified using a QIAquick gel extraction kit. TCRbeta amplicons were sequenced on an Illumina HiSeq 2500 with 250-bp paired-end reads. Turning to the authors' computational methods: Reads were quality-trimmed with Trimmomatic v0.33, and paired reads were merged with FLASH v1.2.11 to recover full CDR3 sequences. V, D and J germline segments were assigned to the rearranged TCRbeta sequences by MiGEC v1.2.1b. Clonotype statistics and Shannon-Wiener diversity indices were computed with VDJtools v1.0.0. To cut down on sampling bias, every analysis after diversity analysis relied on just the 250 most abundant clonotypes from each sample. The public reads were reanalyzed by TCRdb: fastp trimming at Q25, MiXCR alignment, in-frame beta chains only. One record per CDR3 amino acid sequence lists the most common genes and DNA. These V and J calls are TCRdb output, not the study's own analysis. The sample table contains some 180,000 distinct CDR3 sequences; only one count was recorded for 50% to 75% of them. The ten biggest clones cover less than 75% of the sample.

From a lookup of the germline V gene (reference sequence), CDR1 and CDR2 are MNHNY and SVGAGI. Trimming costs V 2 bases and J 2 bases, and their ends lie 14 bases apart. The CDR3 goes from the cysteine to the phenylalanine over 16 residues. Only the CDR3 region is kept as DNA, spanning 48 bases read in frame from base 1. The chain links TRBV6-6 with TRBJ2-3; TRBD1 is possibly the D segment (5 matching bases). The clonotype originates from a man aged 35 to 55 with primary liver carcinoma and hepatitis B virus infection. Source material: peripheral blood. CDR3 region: CASSYLSMDITDTQYF. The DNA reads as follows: TGTGCCAGCAGTTACCTGAGTATGGACATCACAGATACGCAGTATTTT.